A selection of T cell receptor beta chains follows, all from one sample in a study of long-term antiretroviral therapy in people with HIV. Assay used: immunoSEQ multiplex PCR; TCRdb lists only in-frame clones, some missing. The sample lists 21,000 or so clones, 70% to 85% occurring once. Sequenced here: unsorted PBMCs, sampled 0.5 years after starting antiretroviral therapy. These receptors were obtained from a man aged 18-30 years with HIV. The CDR3 runs from the conserved cysteine through the conserved F or W. D genes are given only for firm matches. Rows may omit the clone size; those that give it use once, few, many or a size class.

. TRBJ2-1 TRBV7-9 . CASSLSPGAYNEQFF TGTGCCAGCAGCTTATCGCCGGGGGCCTACAATGAGCAGTTCTTC
. TRBJ2-2 TRBV5-6 . CASSPARRAGELFF TGTGCCAGCAGCCCAGCCAGACGGGCCGGGGAGCTGTTTTTT
. TRBJ2-3 TRBV18 . CASSPRQGTDTQYF TGTGCCAGCTCACCAAGGCAGGGCACAGATACGCAGTATTTT
TRBD1 TRBJ2-7 TRBV5-4 . CASSARGRSSSYEQYF TGTGCCAGCAGCGCGAGGGGGCGCTCAAGCTCCTACGAGCAGTACTTC
. TRBJ2-2 TRBV5-1 once CASSSEVWTTGELFF TGCGCCAGCAGCTCCGAGGTCTGGACGACCGGGGAGCTGTTTTTT
. TRBJ1-1 TRBV30 . CAWKVMNTEAFF TGTGCCTGGAAAGTTATGAACACTGAAGCTTTCTTT
TRBD2 TRBJ2-1 TRBV7-6 . CASSRLAPEHKGNEQFF TGTGCCAGCAGCAGACTAGCGCCTGAGCATAAGGGCAATGAGCAGTTCTTC
TRBD2 TRBJ2-1 TRBV11-1 . CASSLLAGENYNEQFF TGTGCCAGCAGCCTACTAGCGGGGGAGAACTACAATGAGCAGTTCTTC
TRBD1 TRBJ1-1 TRBV5-8 . CASSLAPLTGANTEAFF TGTGCCAGCAGCTTGGCCCCACTGACAGGGGCGAACACTGAAGCTTTCTTT
. TRBJ2-7 TRBV7-9 . CASSSPDSSYEQYF TGTGCCAGCAGCTCCCCCGACAGTTCCTACGAGCAGTACTTC